This T cell receptor (beta chain) emerged from a study of beta chain features in type 1 diabetes. Study information: No patient-donor differences in age, gender, total cells or subset yield.

Notes on the study in general: It was not settled here whether HLA type affects TCRB rearrangement. Equally in patients and controls, PCR might preferentially amplify shorter templates.

The table lists this clone with a few counts. The antigen is unknown. CDR1 is MNHNY and CDR2 is SVGAGI in the germline V gene (reference sequence). V was trimmed by 5 bases and J by 2 bases, leaving 12 bases between them. The CDR3 runs 14 residues. Expressed TCRB transcripts were sequenced after all isolated RNA was converted to cDNA. Here immunoSEQ multiplex PCR was the method, and the copy in TCRdb shows in-frame clones only, minus some. The repertoire holds 400,000 to 550,000 clones, with about an eighth as singletons. This clonotype was sampled from a woman under 30 in good health. Sequencing input: naive CD4+ T cells from blood. V is TRBV6-6 and J is TRBJ1-2; a weak D match, TRBD1 (5 bases). CDR3: CASSKGHGNYGYTF. The CDR3 nucleotides read TGTGCCAGCAGTAAAGGACATGGCAACTATGGCTACACCTTC.